The present TCR beta chain was sequenced within a study of blood T cell repertoires in COVID-19. Overall study: Collection of acute and convalescent COVID-19 samples took place in the United States, Italy and Spain. From T cells, B-cell-depleted T cells, or PBMCs came the material, which was cDNA or gDNA.

Losses at the gene ends were 1 base for V and 4 bases for J; bases not matched to a gene: 15. The CDR3 has 18 residues. Germline CDR1 SGHKS, CDR2 YYEKEE (reference sequence). How the authors handled the data: For nucleated cells, counts were estimated from reference gene primer amplification. Measured with immunoSEQ multiplex PCR; TCRdb has only the in-frame clones, and not every one. The V and J calls and clone size are taken from that table; D and trimming were inferred from the DNA. The data contain under 45,000 clones, over 60% of them singletons. This receptor was taken from a woman in her sixties or seventies with acute or convalescent COVID-19. What was sequenced was peripheral blood. This rearrangement joins TRBV5-5 to TRBJ1-2; 8 bases match TRBD1. The CDR3 DNA reads TGTGCCAGCAGCTTGACCCTCAGGGGGCCCTCCAGTATCTATGGCTACACCTTC. Translating it yields CASSLTLRGPSSIYGYTF.